The 30 T cell receptor beta chains given below trace back to one sample, sequenced in a study of Ad26.COV2.S vaccination and SARS-CoV-2 variants. Assay: immunoSEQ multiplex PCR; the TCRdb copy retains only in-frame clones and omits some. The sample records hundreds of thousands of clones, roughly 90% being singletons. Described treatment: over 15 received Ad26.COV2.S at low or high dose, single or two shots; roughly five received placebo; per-sample allocation not given. Collection of samples fell on day 63 after the first vaccine or placebo injection. This specimen was peripheral blood, taken in a trial of Ad26.COV2.S vaccine versus placebo. The source of these receptors is a person aged 18-60 years who received the Ad26.COV2.S COVID-19 vaccine or a placebo.

With respect to this clone: The same CDR3 arises from other DNA sequences in this sample as well. V is TRBV28 and J is TRBJ2-3; D remains ambiguous. Trimming removed 2 bases from V and 2 bases from J, with 5 bases in between. The CDR3 runs to 13 residues. Germline V gives CDR1 MDHEN, CDR2 SYDVKM. The CDR3 DNA reads TGTGCCAGCAGTTTAGGCAACACAGATACGCAGTATTTT. Translation: CASSLGNTDTQYF.

The V gene is TRBV7-9, the J gene TRBJ2-7; D remains ambiguous. Germline loops: CDR1 SEHNR, CDR2 FQNEAQ (reference sequence). The CDR3 consists of 14 residues. The V end was cut by 6 bases, the J end by 4 bases, with 16 bases between. The CDR3 DNA is TGTGCCAGCAGTTCCCCGGGTTCACCGTACGAGCAGTACTTC. Translation: CASSSPGSPYEQYF.

The chain links TRBV3-1 (or the pseudogene TRBV3-2) to TRBJ2-7; 10 bases agree with TRBD2. This CDR3 comprises 15 residues. Trimming at V came to 3 bases and at J to 7 bases, leaving 9 bases not matched to a gene. Per germline, CDR1 LGHDT and CDR2 YNNKEL (reference sequence). The CDR3 protein is CASSQGSGRSSEQYF. The CDR3 bases are TGTGCCAGCAGCCAGGGTAGCGGGAGGTCGAGTGAGCAGTACTTC.

This clone was counted once. This sequence joins TRBV2 and TRBJ2-7; D is ambiguous. This CDR3 contains 14 residues. CDR1 SNHLY and CDR2 FYNNEI come from the germline V gene. V gave up 3 bases and J gave up 0 bases, with 9 bases separating them. The chain's CDR3 is CASSEEIDSYEQYF. CDR3 coding DNA: TGTGCCAGCAGTGAGGAGATCGACTCCTACGAGCAGTACTTC.

This clone was observed a few times. This rearrangement joins TRBV6-5 to TRBJ2-1; tentative D call: TRBD2 (6 bases). The CDR3 sequence is 14 residues long. Germline V gene lookup returns CDR1 MNHEY and CDR2 SVGAGI. Trimming cost V 2 bases and J 4 bases, with 9 bases left between them. The CDR3 here is CASSYLALYNEQFF. Here the CDR3 DNA reads TGTGCCAGCAGTTACCTAGCGCTATACAATGAGCAGTTCTTC.

The V call is TRBV5-1, the J call TRBJ2-7; D is possibly TRBD1 or TRBD2 (6 bases each). CDR1 SGHRS and CDR2 YFSETQ come from the germline V gene. The CDR3 spans 14 residues. Trimming took 0 bases from V and 1 from J, leaving 8 bases between them. The CDR3 DNA sequence: TGCGCCAGCAGCTTGGAAGGGGGGTCCTACGAGCAGTACTTC. This codes for CASSLEGGSYEQYF.

In DNA, the CDR3 is TGTGCCAGCTCATACGGGACTCCTAATTACTACGAGCAGTACTTC. Amino acids: CASSYGTPNYYEQYF. V gene TRBV18 combines with J gene TRBJ2-7; D may be TRBD2 (6 bases). CDR1 is KGHSH, CDR2 LQKENI, per germline. The ends were cut back, 5 bases at V and 3 bases at J, with 17 bases in the middle. The CDR3 is made up of 15 amino acids. Drawing the rest from reference TRBV18 and TRBJ2-7, the complete variable domain is NAGVMQNPRHLVRRRGQEARLRCSPMKGHSHVYWYRQLPEEGLKFMVYLQKENIIDESGMPKERFSAEFPKEGPSILRIQQVVRGDSAAYFCASSYGTPNYYEQYFGPGTRLTVT.

V and J are TRBV5-4 and TRBJ2-5; 11 bases fit TRBD2. V lost 5 bases, J lost 5 bases, and 8 bases stayed unmatched. Germline loops: CDR1 SGHNT, CDR2 YYREEE (reference sequence). CDR3 length equals 15 residues. The CDR3 DNA reads TGTGCCAGCAGTCCAGGACTAGCGGGCTTTGAGACCCAGTACTTC. Protein product: CASSPGLAGFETQYF. The whole variable domain, filled in from reference TRBV5-4 and TRBJ2-5, reads ETGVTQSPTHLIKTRGQQVTLRCSSQSGHNTVSWYQQALGQGPQFIFQYYREEENGRGNFPPRFSGLQFPNYSSELNVNALELDDSALYLCASSPGLAGFETQYFGPGTRLLVL.

This chain uses TRBV12-3 or TRBV12-4 with TRBJ2-5, with unresolved D. The CDR3 contains 13 residues. Trimming took 3 bases from V and 5 from J, leaving 10 bases between them. The CDR3: CASSFRRSETQYF. The CDR3 nucleotides read TGTGCCAGCAGTTTTAGGCGATCGGAGACCCAGTACTTC.

The chain couples TRBV4-3 to TRBJ2-1; TRBD2 aligns across 10 bases. V dropped 0 bases and J dropped 15; count of bases not matched to a gene: 14. Per the germline V gene, CDR1 is LGHNA and CDR2 is YSLEER. CDR3 size: 16 residues. CDR3 protein: CASSQDRQREGHTPFF. In nucleotides, the CDR3 is TGCGCCAGCAGCCAAGATAGACAGCGGGAGGGCCATACACCGTTCTTC.

The J gene is TRBJ2-3, the V gene TRBV20-1, with D uncertain. The germline CDR1 and CDR2 sequences are DFQATT and SNEGSKA (reference sequence). The CDR3 extends over 14 amino acids. The germline V and J ends were trimmed by 6 bases and 1 base, with 14 bases remaining between them. The CDR3 coding sequence is TGCAGTGCCAGTCCCGGGCCACGCACAGATACGCAGTATTTT. This encodes CSASPGPRTDTQYF.

J is TRBJ2-5 and V is TRBV13, with TRBD1 identical over 7 bases. The CDR3 sequence is 15 residues long. Germline V gene data show CDR1 as PRHDT and CDR2 as FYEKMQ (reference sequence). V trimming: 5 bases; J trimming: 4 bases; junction bases outside the gene matches: 10. This CDR3 is CASSPVTGALETQYF. CDR3 DNA sequence: TGTGCCAGCAGCCCAGTCACAGGGGCGTTAGAGACCCAGTACTTC.

The chain carries TRBV21-1 and TRBJ2-7. TRBV21-1 constitutes a pseudogene. This CDR3 comprises 14 residues. In nucleotides, the CDR3 is TGTGCCAGCAGCAATCGGGACCACGTCTACGAGCAGTACTTC. Its translation is CASSNRDHVYEQYF.

V is TRBV10-1 and J is TRBJ2-2; 8 nucleotides line up with TRBD2. J was trimmed by 2 bases and V by 2 bases; bases with no gene match: 10. CDR1 is WNHNN and CDR2 is SYGVQD in the germline V gene (reference sequence). This CDR3 is 18 amino acids long. The CDR3 protein is CASSETVLADLNTGELFF. The CDR3 DNA is TGCGCCAGCAGTGAGACGGTACTAGCGGATTTAAACACCGGGGAGCTGTTTTTT.

The chain uses TRBV4-1 and TRBJ2-1, with D possibly being TRBD2 (5 bases). The CDR3 extends over 18 amino acids. CDR1 and CDR2 (germline): MGHRA, YSYEKL. V was pared by 0 bases and J by 3 bases, with 18 bases between. The CDR3 DNA reads as TGCGCCAGCAGCCAAGATGAAAGTGGAGGAACCATCTACAATGAGCAGTTCTTC. Translated: CASSQDESGGTIYNEQFF.

The chain links TRBV7-9 to TRBJ1-4, with D perhaps matching TRBD1 (6 bases). V lost 7 bases, J lost 8 bases, and 11 bases lay in between. Germline CDR1 SEHNR, CDR2 FQNEAQ (reference sequence). The CDR3 loop spans 12 amino acids. The CDR3, as DNA: TGTGCCAGCACGACAGGTCACGAAAAACTGTTTTTT. Translated: CASTTGHEKLFF.

The chain combines TRBV25-1 with TRBJ2-7; 7 nucleotides match TRBD1. CDR3 length equals 13 residues. Germline-derived CDR1 and CDR2 are MGHDK and SYGVNS. After removal of 6 bases from V and 6 bases from J, the junction contained 8 bases not matched to a gene. The CDR3 here is CASSDREFAEQYF. The CDR3 coding sequence is TGTGCCAGCAGCGACAGGGAGTTTGCCGAGCAGTACTTC.

The chain joins TRBV30 to TRBJ1-5; D gene unclear. The V gene's germline CDR1 is GTSNPN and CDR2 SVGIG (reference sequence). The length of the CDR3 is 14 residues. Trimming cost V 1 base and J 5 bases, with 12 bases left between them. CDR3 loop: CAWSATSEHQPQHF. The CDR3 coding sequence is TGTGCCTGGAGTGCAACTTCTGAGCATCAGCCCCAGCATTTT.

The chain has TRBV18 and TRBJ2-1; 10 nucleotides agree with TRBD2. Germline CDR1 KGHSH, CDR2 LQKENI. CDR3 length equals 16 residues. With 5 bases clipped from V and 8 bases from J, the junction kept 12 bases outside the gene matches. The CDR3 loop is CASSGRSGRGVDEQFF. CDR3 coding DNA: TGTGCCAGCTCAGGGAGGAGCGGGAGGGGCGTGGATGAGCAGTTCTTC.

The chain has TRBV28 and TRBJ2-7; D tentatively reads TRBD1 or TRBD2 (5 bases each). Per germline, CDR1 MDHEN and CDR2 SYDVKM. The V end lost 6 bases, the J end lost 2 bases, and 14 bases lay between the germline ends. CDR3 length equals 14 residues. CDR3 sequence reads: CASSITGTTYEQYF. For the CDR3, the DNA is TGTGCCAGCAGCATCACCGGGACCACCTACGAGCAGTACTTC.

V usage is TRBV7-2 and J usage is TRBJ1-5, with D possibly matching TRBD1 (6 bases). With 6 bases removed from V and 3 bases from J, the gap between germline ends came to 9 bases. This CDR3 is built from 13 residues. Germline V lookup: CDR1 SGHTA, CDR2 FQGNSA. The CDR3 spells CASRRDINQPQHF. CDR3 DNA: TGTGCCAGCAGACGGGACATCAATCAGCCCCAGCATTTT.

Comment on this clone: The same CDR3 can be traced to other DNA sequences in this sample. The rearrangement joins TRBV28 to TRBJ2-7; no definite D call. This CDR3 is built from 12 residues. Trimming removed 3 bases at V and 3 bases at J, with 6 bases between. CDR1 MDHEN and CDR2 SYDVKM come from the germline V gene. The CDR3 here is CASSFQNYEQYF. In DNA form, the CDR3 reads TGTGCCAGCAGTTTCCAGAACTACGAGCAGTACTTC.

The chain employs TRBV14 and TRBJ2-4; perhaps TRBD1 as D (5 bases). V was trimmed by 0 bases and J by 14 bases, leaving 14 bases between them. The CDR3 loop spans 13 amino acids. Germline CDR1 SGHDN, CDR2 FVKESK. In DNA form, the CDR3 reads TGTGCCAGCAGCCAAGATAGGATGGCAGGGAAGTACTTC. Translated, it gives CASSQDRMAGKYF.

The chain links TRBV5-1 to TRBJ2-2, with TRBD2 identical over 10 bases. This CDR3 spans 16 amino acids. The germline V gene has CDR1 SGHRS and CDR2 YFSETQ. V lost 0 bases to trimming and J lost 6 bases; unmatched junction nucleotides: 5. The CDR3 reads CASSLVGSGRSGELFF. CDR3 DNA sequence: TGCGCCAGCAGCTTGGTCGGTAGCGGGAGGTCCGGGGAGCTGTTTTTT.

The CDR3 loop is CASSIGRYPYEQYF. CDR3 nucleotide sequence: TGTGCCAGTAGTATCGGTCGGTACCCCTACGAGCAGTACTTC. The chain joins TRBV19 to TRBJ2-7; D ambiguous. Germline CDR1 is LNHDA and CDR2 is SQIVND (reference sequence). Trimming cost V 3 bases and J 2 bases, with 11 bases left between them. This CDR3 has 14 residues.

V usage is TRBV5-6 and J usage is TRBJ1-4, with D perhaps matching TRBD1 (5 bases). Trimming left V 3 bases short and J 3 bases short, with 18 bases between. This CDR3 is 17 amino acids long. Germline values: CDR1 SGHDT, CDR2 YYEEEE. The CDR3 spells CASSSSRVGGPNEKLFF. CDR3 nucleotide sequence: TGTGCCAGCAGCTCGTCTCGTGTGGGGGGTCCTAATGAAAAACTGTTTTTT.

J is TRBJ2-7 and V is TRBV9; 11 nucleotides match TRBD2. Germline V CDR1 and CDR2: SGDLS, YYNGEE. The CDR3 covers 15 residues. V gave up 1 base and J gave up 6 bases; unmatched junction bases: 6. This CDR3 reads CASSVIAGGPVEQYF. DNA of the CDR3: TGTGCCAGCAGCGTAATAGCGGGAGGGCCAGTCGAGCAGTACTTC.

Only one count was recorded for this clone. J is TRBJ2-3 and V is TRBV7-3; D might be TRBD1 or TRBD2, each matching 5 bases. The CDR3 consists of 16 residues. Trimming shortened V by 6 bases and J by 0 bases, and 16 bases separated the two germline ends. CDR1 SGHTA and CDR2 FQGTGA come from the germline V gene. The CDR3: CASSLGALTSTDTQYF. The CDR3 DNA is TGTGCCAGCAGTCTCGGGGCGTTGACTAGCACAGATACGCAGTATTTT. The full variable domain, with the rest looked up from reference TRBV7-3 and TRBJ2-3, is GAGVSQTPSNKVTEKGKYVELRCDPISGHTALYWYRQSLGQGPEFLIYFQGTGAADDSGLPNDRFFAVRPEGSVSTLKIQRTERGDSAVYLCASSLGALTSTDTQYFGPGTRLTVL.

The V gene is TRBV6-2 or TRBV6-3, the J gene TRBJ1-2; D remains ambiguous. The CDR3 covers 11 residues. Germline-derived CDR1 and CDR2 are MNHEY and SVGEGT. V lost 0 bases to trimming and J lost 13 bases, with 9 bases between them. In DNA, the CDR3 is TGTGCCAGCAGTTACTCGGACCCGCTCACCTTC. Translation: CASSYSDPLTF.

The chain uses TRBV10-3 and TRBJ2-7; unclear D gene. Looked up from germline, CDR1 is ENHRY and CDR2 is SYGVKD. With 0 bases removed from V and 8 bases from J, the gap between germline ends came to 17 bases. The CDR3 contains 15 residues. The CDR3: CAISESVEVPNQQYF. CDR3 DNA sequence: TGTGCCATCAGTGAGTCGGTAGAGGTGCCTAATCAGCAGTACTTC.